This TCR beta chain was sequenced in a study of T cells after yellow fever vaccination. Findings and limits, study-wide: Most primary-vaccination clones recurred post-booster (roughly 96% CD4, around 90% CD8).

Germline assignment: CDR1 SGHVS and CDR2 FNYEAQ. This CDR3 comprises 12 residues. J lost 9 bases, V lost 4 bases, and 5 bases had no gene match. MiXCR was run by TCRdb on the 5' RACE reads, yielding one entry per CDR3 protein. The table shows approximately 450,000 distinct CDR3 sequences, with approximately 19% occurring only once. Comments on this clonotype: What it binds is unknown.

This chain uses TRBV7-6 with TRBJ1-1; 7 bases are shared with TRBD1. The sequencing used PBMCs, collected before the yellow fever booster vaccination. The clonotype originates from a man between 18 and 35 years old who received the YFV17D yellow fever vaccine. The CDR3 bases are TGTGCCAGCAGCTCGCAGGGGGTACAAGCTTTCTTT. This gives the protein CASSSQGVQAFF.